The next 30 T cell receptor beta chains were all read from a single sample in a study of OX40 agonist ivuxolimab in advanced cancers. Assay used: immunoSEQ multiplex PCR; TCRdb lists only in-frame clones, some missing. Of 30,000 to 40,000 clones in the sample, roughly nine tenths were seen once. The source was CD4+ or CD8+ T cells sorted from blood, collected in a trial of the OX40 agonist ivuxolimab. The receptors derive from an adult with an advanced solid tumor such as melanoma, head and neck, liver or kidney cancer.

A single count supports this clone. The chain employs TRBV10-2 and TRBJ2-7, with D maybe TRBD1 (6 bases). The CDR3 consists of 13 residues. In germline, CDR1 is WSHSY, CDR2 SAAADI. Trimming stripped 8 bases from V and 7 bases from J, with 18 bases between. CDR3 residues: CASLVEGVGEQYF. In DNA form, the CDR3 reads TGCGCCAGCCTAGTCGAGGGGGTGGGGGAGCAGTACTTC.

In DNA form, the CDR3 reads TGTGCCAGCAGCTACGGACCGGGACGGTTCTACGAGCAGTACTTC. Protein sequence: CASSYGPGRFYEQYF. This chain joins TRBV11-2 and TRBJ2-7; tentatively, D is TRBD1 or TRBD2 (5 bases each). Germline CDR1 is SGHAT and CDR2 is FQNNGV. There are 15 residues in the CDR3. V was clipped by 4 bases and J by 3 bases, with 16 bases between them.

This chain joins TRBV4-3 and TRBJ1-1; D unresolved. CDR1 and CDR2 (germline): LGHNA, YSLEER. The CDR3 spans 16 residues. The V end was cut by 0 bases, the J end by 0 bases, with 11 bases between. Here the CDR3 DNA reads TGCGCCAGCAGCCAAGATGAGGGCAGGATGAACACTGAAGCTTTCTTT. Translated, it gives CASSQDEGRMNTEAFF.

This rearrangement joins TRBV19 to TRBJ2-3, with D tentatively TRBD2 (6 bases). CDR3 size: 14 residues. V was trimmed by 9 bases and J by 2 bases, leaving 15 bases between them. From germline, CDR1 is LNHDA and CDR2 SQIVND (reference sequence). The CDR3 sequence is CASIGPGVTDTQYF. The CDR3 DNA follows: TGTGCCAGCATAGGTCCGGGGGTCACAGATACGCAGTATTTT.

The V gene is TRBV5-4, the J gene TRBJ2-7; D is undetermined. V was pared by 1 base and J by 3 bases, with 11 bases between. The CDR3 consists of 14 residues. Per the germline V gene, CDR1 is SGHNT and CDR2 is YYREEE (reference sequence). The CDR3 protein is CASSLTDGFYEQYF. The DNA for the CDR3 is TGTGCCAGCAGCTTGACTGACGGGTTCTACGAGCAGTACTTC. The full variable domain, with the rest looked up from reference TRBV5-4 and TRBJ2-7, is ETGVTQSPTHLIKTRGQQVTLRCSSQSGHNTVSWYQQALGQGPQFIFQYYREEENGRGNFPPRFSGLQFPNYSSELNVNALELDDSALYLCASSLTDGFYEQYFGPGTRLTVT.

The rearrangement joins TRBV28 to TRBJ1-2; D unresolved. Germline CDR1 and CDR2: MDHEN and SYDVKM. Trimming pared 6 bases from V and 0 bases from J, leaving 11 bases between. The CDR3 sequence is 14 residues long. CDR3 DNA: TGTGCCAGCAGCCCGGACGCTACTAACTATGGCTACACCTTC. This sequence encodes CASSPDATNYGYTF.

The J gene is TRBJ2-3, the V gene TRBV13; 7 bases match TRBD1. CDR3 length: 14 amino acids. Germline V gene data show CDR1 as PRHDT and CDR2 as FYEKMQ (reference sequence). The V and J ends lost 4 bases and 6 bases, in that order; junction bases with no gene match: 7. The CDR3 protein is CASSSTGSQDTQYF. The CDR3 region has the DNA TGTGCCAGCAGCTCGACAGGGTCCCAGGATACGCAGTATTTT.

This clone has only one observation. This chain links TRBV2 with TRBJ1-1; no reliable D call. Trimming took 1 base from V and 1 from J, leaving 1 base between them. CDR1 is SNHLY, CDR2 FYNNEI, per germline. There are 12 residues in the CDR3. CDR3 region: CASSEGNTEAFF. The CDR3 region has the DNA TGTGCCAGCAGTGAAGGGAACACTGAAGCTTTCTTT.

The chain carries TRBV7-9 and TRBJ1-2; 9 bases fit TRBD1. Per germline, CDR1 SEHNR and CDR2 FQNEAQ (reference sequence). This CDR3 has 12 amino acids. V lost 3 bases and J lost 10; bases outside the gene matches: 3. Here the CDR3 reads CASSLGQGDYTF. CDR3 coding DNA: TGTGCCAGCAGCTTGGGACAGGGCGACTACACCTTC.

The rearrangement joins TRBV12-5 to TRBJ1-1; tentative D call: TRBD1 (6 bases). The V gene's germline CDR1 is LGHNT and CDR2 FRNRAP. V dropped 1 base and J dropped 2 bases, with 14 bases sitting between them. The CDR3 is 16 residues long. CDR3 bases: TGTGCTAGTGGTTTGGACGACGACAGGCACAACACTGAAGCTTTCTTT. Protein product: CASGLDDDRHNTEAFF. Complete variable domain (other parts from reference TRBV12-5 and TRBJ1-1): DARVTQTPRHKVTEMGQEVTMRCQPILGHNTVFWYRQTMMQGLELLAYFRNRAPLDDSGMPKDRFSAEMPDATLATLKIQPSEPRDSAVYFCASGLDDDRHNTEAFFGQGTRLTVV.

This clone was picked up a small number of times. The chain uses TRBV4-2 and TRBJ1-5; no definite D call. CDR1 is LGHNA, CDR2 YNFKEQ, per germline. Between the trimmed V and J ends, which lost 5 bases and 1 base, there was a span of 6 bases. CDR3 length: 13 residues. The CDR3 here is CASSGGSNQPQHF. The DNA for the CDR3 is TGTGCCAGCAGCGGCGGGAGCAATCAGCCCCAGCATTTT.

For the CDR3, the DNA is TGCGCCAGCAGCCCGGGACAGGGAGGAAACACCATATATTTT. Protein: CASSPGQGGNTIYF. The chain employs TRBV5-1 and TRBJ1-3, with 9 bases fitting TRBD1. The junction had 3 bases not matched to a gene; V was cut back by 4 bases and J by 4 bases. Germline V gene data show CDR1 as SGHRS and CDR2 as YFSETQ. This CDR3 has 14 residues.

The chain uses TRBV11-2 and TRBJ2-2; TRBD1 matches at 8 bases. V shed 3 bases and J 6 bases; nucleotides not matched to a gene: 15. CDR3 length equals 18 residues. The germline CDR1 and CDR2 sequences are SGHAT and FQNNGV. CDR3 nucleotide sequence: TGTGCCAGCAGCTTTGGATGGACAGGGACCCCAGGATCCGGGGAGCTGTTTTTT. It yields the protein CASSFGWTGTPGSGELFF.

The CDR3 nucleotides are TGTGCCAGCAGTGAAGGGCGGGGGGGACAAGAGACCCAGTACTTC. It specifies CASSEGRGGQETQYF. The chain combines TRBV2 with TRBJ2-5; TRBD2 matches 9 bases. The CDR3 totals 15 residues. J gave up 2 bases and V 1 base, and 2 bases lay outside the gene matches. Germline V lookup: CDR1 SNHLY, CDR2 FYNNEI.

The genes are TRBV29-1 and TRBJ1-2, with a tentative D call TRBD1 (5 bases). The CDR3 runs to 16 residues. Trimming shortened V by 7 bases and J by 1 base, and 22 bases separated the two germline ends. In germline, CDR1 is SQVTM, CDR2 ANQGSEA. The CDR3 nucleotides are TGCAGCGCCCGGGGATGGCAGGGTGAAGATAACTATGGCTACACCTTC. Amino acid sequence: CSARGWQGEDNYGYTF.

The J gene is TRBJ2-2, the V gene TRBV6-5; the match to TRBD1 covers 8 bases. This CDR3 contains 13 residues. The V gene end was trimmed by 5 bases and the J gene end by 5 bases; junction bases not matched to a gene: 1. Germline CDR1 is MNHEY and CDR2 is SVGAGI. CDR3 region: CASSRTGTGELFF. Here the CDR3 DNA reads TGTGCCAGCAGTCGGACAGGGACCGGGGAGCTGTTTTTT.

The gene calls are TRBV27 and TRBJ1-1, with D maybe TRBD1 (6 bases). This CDR3 has 16 residues. The V gene's germline CDR1 is MNHEY and CDR2 SMNVEV (reference sequence). V gave up 4 bases and J gave up 4 bases, with 19 bases separating them. CDR3 residues: CASSSRGPLGGTEAFF. The CDR3 nucleotides read TGTGCCAGCAGTTCCCGGGGGCCCCTGGGCGGCACTGAAGCTTTCTTT.

V gene TRBV5-5 combines with J gene TRBJ2-7; D remains ambiguous. Germline CDR1 and CDR2: SGHKS and YYEKEE (reference sequence). The CDR3 totals 11 residues. V was trimmed by 4 bases and J by 1 base, leaving 3 bases between them. The CDR3 sequence: CASSASYEQYF. The DNA of the CDR3 is TGTGCCAGCAGCGCTTCCTACGAGCAGTACTTC.

This chain joins TRBV28 and TRBJ1-2; the D is unclear. This CDR3 spans 14 amino acids. Trimming left V 2 bases short and J 0 bases short, with 7 bases between. CDR1 and CDR2 from the germline V gene are MDHEN and SYDVKM. The CDR3 DNA follows: TGTGCCAGCAGTTTACCTATAGCTAACTATGGCTACACCTTC. Its translation is CASSLPIANYGYTF.

The rearrangement links TRBV9 to TRBJ2-6; 8 positions agree with TRBD1. CDR3 length: 17 residues. Germline CDR1 and CDR2: SGDLS and YYNGEE. J gave up 2 bases and V 1 base, and 5 bases lay outside the gene matches. The CDR3 coding sequence is TGTGCCAGCAGCGTAAGACAGGACAGGGCTGGGGCCAACGTCCTGACTTTC. It codes for CASSVRQDRAGANVLTF.

The chain is built from TRBV28 and TRBJ2-5; 7 bases map to TRBD1. The end of the DNA fits TRBJ2-7 better, so the J call may be wrong. CDR3 length: 14 residues. Germline-derived CDR1 and CDR2 are MDHEN and SYDVKM. This chain's CDR3 is CASSDGDRGYEQYF. DNA for the CDR3: TGTGCCAGCAGTGACGGGGACAGAGGATACGAGCAGTACTTC.

This chain uses TRBV29-1 with TRBJ1-2, with unresolved D. The CDR3 contains 14 residues. Germline loops: CDR1 SQVTM, CDR2 ANQGSEA. V lost 2 bases and J 6 bases, leaving 16 bases between the germline ends. CDR3 sequence reads: CSVETIDTPDGYTF. Written as DNA, the CDR3 is TGCAGCGTTGAAACTATTGACACTCCAGATGGCTACACCTTC.

The chain employs TRBV19 and TRBJ2-5; tentatively, D is TRBD1 (5 bases). The V end was cut by 6 bases, the J end by 4 bases, with 12 bases between. The CDR3 extends over 13 amino acids. Germline assignment: CDR1 LNHDA and CDR2 SQIVND (reference sequence). CDR3 loop: CASRAVGVETQYF. CDR3 sequence (DNA): TGTGCCAGTAGGGCCGTAGGGGTAGAGACCCAGTACTTC. Full variable domain (outside the CDR3, taken from reference TRBV19 and TRBJ2-5): DGGITQSPKYLFRKEGQNVTLSCEQNLNHDAMYWYRQDPGQGLRLIYYSQIVNDFQKGDIAEGYSVSREKKESFPLTVTSAQKNPTAFYLCASRAVGVETQYFGPGTRLLVL.

CDR3 nucleotides: TGTGCCAGCAGTTTTGTGCGGGGAGTCACAGATACGCAGTATTTT. Translated, it gives CASSFVRGVTDTQYF. The genes are TRBV28 and TRBJ2-3, with a possible D match to TRBD2 (6 bases). Germline V lookup: CDR1 MDHEN, CDR2 SYDVKM. The CDR3 sequence is 15 residues long. Trimming pared 3 bases from V and 2 bases from J, leaving 12 bases between.

This clone was seen more than once but under ten times. The rearrangement links TRBV6-5 to TRBJ1-6; a weak D match, TRBD1 (6 bases). Trimming left V 2 bases short and J 7 bases short, with 12 bases between. Germline values: CDR1 MNHEY, CDR2 SVGAGI. This CDR3 spans 15 amino acids. CDR3: CASSYGVQGNSPLHF. CDR3 bases: TGTGCCAGCAGTTACGGGGTGCAGGGGAATTCACCCCTCCACTTT.

In nucleotides, the CDR3 is TGTGCCAGCAGCCCTCGGGGCTCAGGCTATGGCTACACCTTC. Translating gives CASSPRGSGYGYTF. This chain links TRBV5-4 with TRBJ1-2; tentatively, D is TRBD1 (5 bases). CDR1 is SGHNT and CDR2 is YYREEE in the germline V gene (reference sequence). The CDR3 loop spans 14 amino acids. Trimming took 4 bases from V and 4 from J, leaving 14 bases between them.

Details on this clone: A far larger clone is off by one base, so a read error is likely. The chain has TRBV2 and TRBJ2-1; 8 bases map to TRBD2. This CDR3 has 15 residues. Per germline, CDR1 SNHLY and CDR2 FYNNEI. After removal of 5 bases from V and 0 bases from J, the junction contained 3 bases not matched to a gene. The CDR3 bases are TGTGCCAGCAGTTTAGCGGGGAGCTCCTACAATGAGCAGTTCTTC. Its translation: CASSLAGSSYNEQFF.

This rearrangement joins TRBV6-5 to TRBJ1-1; D might be TRBD1 (5 bases). The V end was cut by 0 bases, the J end by 5 bases, with 13 bases between. The CDR3 length is 15 residues. Germline CDR1 is MNHEY and CDR2 is SVGAGI. CDR3 amino acids: CASSYSTVGWTEAFF. The CDR3, as DNA: TGTGCCAGCAGTTACTCGACAGTGGGGTGGACTGAAGCTTTCTTT.

The chain joins TRBV2 to TRBJ2-3; 12 bases map to TRBD2. The CDR3 is 18 amino acids. Germline V gives CDR1 SNHLY, CDR2 FYNNEI. With V trimmed by 7 bases and J by 3 bases, 14 bases remained unmatched. CDR3 region: CASTPWGSGLAGTDTQYF. The DNA of the CDR3 is TGTGCCAGCACCCCCTGGGGTTCCGGACTAGCGGGGACAGATACGCAGTATTTT.

CDR3 in amino acids: CASSPDSYNEQFF. CDR3 DNA: TGTGCCAGCAGCCCAGACAGTTACAATGAGCAGTTCTTC. The rearrangement joins TRBV7-8 to TRBJ2-1, with D possibly being TRBD1 (5 bases). Trimming removed 5 bases at V and 4 bases at J, with 9 bases between. This CDR3 has 13 residues. Germline V gene lookup returns CDR1 SGHVS and CDR2 FQNEAQ.